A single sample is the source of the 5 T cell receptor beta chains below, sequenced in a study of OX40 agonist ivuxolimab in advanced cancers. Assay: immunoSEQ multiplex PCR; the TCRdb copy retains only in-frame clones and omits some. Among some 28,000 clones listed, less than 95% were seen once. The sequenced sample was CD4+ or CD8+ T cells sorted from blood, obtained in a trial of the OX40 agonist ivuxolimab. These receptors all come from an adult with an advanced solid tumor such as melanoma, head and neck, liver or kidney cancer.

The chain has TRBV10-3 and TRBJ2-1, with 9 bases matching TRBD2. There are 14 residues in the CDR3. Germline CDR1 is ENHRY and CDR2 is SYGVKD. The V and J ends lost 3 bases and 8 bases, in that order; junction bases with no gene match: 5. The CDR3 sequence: CAISESAGGHEQFF. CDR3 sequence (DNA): TGTGCCATCAGTGAATCGGCGGGAGGGCATGAGCAGTTCTTC.

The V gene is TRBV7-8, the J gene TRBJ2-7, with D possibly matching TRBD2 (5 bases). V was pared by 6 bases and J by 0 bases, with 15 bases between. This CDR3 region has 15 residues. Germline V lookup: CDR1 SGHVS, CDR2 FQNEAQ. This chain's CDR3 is CASSLLVSSSYEQYF. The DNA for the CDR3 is TGTGCCAGCAGTTTACTAGTTTCGAGCTCCTACGAGCAGTACTTC.

The CDR3 region is CASRDRGGYTF. The CDR3 DNA reads TGTGCCAGCAGGGACAGGGGCGGCTACACCTTC. V is TRBV2 and J is TRBJ1-2, with 9 bases lining up with TRBD1. The CDR3 loop spans 11 amino acids. Germline-derived CDR1 and CDR2 are SNHLY and FYNNEI. J gave up 8 bases and V 6 bases, and 1 base lay outside the gene matches.

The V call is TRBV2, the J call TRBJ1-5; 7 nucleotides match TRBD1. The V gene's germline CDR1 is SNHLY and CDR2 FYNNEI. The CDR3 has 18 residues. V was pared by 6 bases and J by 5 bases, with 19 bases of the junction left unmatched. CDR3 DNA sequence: TGTGCCAGCAGCCTTGACAGGGCCACAGCCGGGGTCGATCAGCCCCAGCATTTT. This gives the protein CASSLDRATAGVDQPQHF. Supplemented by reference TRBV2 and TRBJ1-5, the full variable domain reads EPEVTQTPSHQVTQMGQEVILRCVPISNHLYFYWYRQILGQKVEFLVSFYNNEISEKSEIFDDQFSVERPDGSNFTLKIRSTKLEDSAMYFCASSLDRATAGVDQPQHFGDGTRLSIL.

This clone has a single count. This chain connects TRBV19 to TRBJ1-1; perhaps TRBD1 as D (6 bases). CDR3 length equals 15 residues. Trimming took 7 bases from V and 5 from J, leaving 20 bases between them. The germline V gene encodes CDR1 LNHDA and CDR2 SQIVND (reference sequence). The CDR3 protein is CASNTMGGSLTEAFF. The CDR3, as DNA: TGTGCCAGTAATACAATGGGGGGCAGTTTAACTGAAGCTTTCTTT.